This T cell receptor beta chain was captured in a study of blood T cells in healthy people across ages. Study overall: With template switching, about one barcoded beta molecule was captured per two T cells.

Per germline, CDR1 SEHNR and CDR2 FQNEAQ (reference sequence). The CDR3 sequence is 15 residues long. V lost 5 bases, J lost 4 bases, and 17 bases lay in between. Combining a sample-barcoded 5' primer with a J-beta primer mix, a second PCR ran for 7 to 11 cycles. One entry per CDR3 protein results from TCRdb running MiXCR on the 5' RACE reads. The sample consists of around 500,000 distinct CDR3 sequences, 25% to 35% of them appearing once. Note on this clonotype: Antigen specificity is unknown.

The study's findings and limits: Per million T cells, TCR beta diversity dropped about linearly as age rose. With unsorted PBMCs, a conclusive comparison of naive versus antigen-experienced cells was not possible.

These data also featured in a second study, about T cells of mothers and their children. In that study: Reads recorded for TCR beta CDR3 numbered over 9.5 million per mother and about 3 million per child.

The receptor comes from a boy aged 2-15 years in good health. Sequencing was performed on blood. The genes are TRBV7-9 and TRBJ2-5; TRBD2 might be the D (5 bases). Here the CDR3 reads CASSPRPGIRETQYF. DNA for the CDR3: TGTGCCAGCAGCCCCCGGCCGGGAATCCGAGAGACCCAGTACTTC.